This T cell receptor (beta chain) emerged from a study of blood T cell repertoires in COVID-19. About the research overall: Donors in the United States, Italy and Spain gave samples during acute or convalescent COVID-19. T cells, B-cell-depleted T cells, or PBMCs provided the cDNA or gDNA that served as material.

CDR3 length: 14 amino acids. Trimming cost V 5 bases and J 5 bases, with 14 bases left between them. Germline CDR1 and CDR2: SGHTA and FQGTGA. The data were produced by immunoSEQ multiplex PCR, yet TCRdb's version contains in-frame clones alone and is incomplete. Here the sample spans around 49,000 clones, 81% being singletons. Seattle cases were enrolled at active infection and followed longitudinally. This sequence was found in a woman aged 80 or older with COVID-19, enrolled during active disease. The chain joins TRBV7-3 to TRBJ2-3; D perhaps matches TRBD2 (6 bases). Input material: peripheral blood. This chain's CDR3 is CASSLGTSIDTQYF. CDR3 nucleotides: TGTGCCAGCAGCCTAGGGACTTCAATAGATACGCAGTATTTT. The full variable domain, rest sourced from reference TRBV7-3 and TRBJ2-3, is GAGVSQTPSNKVTEKGKYVELRCDPISGHTALYWYRQSLGQGPEFLIYFQGTGAADDSGLPNDRFFAVRPEGSVSTLKIQRTERGDSAVYLCASSLGTSIDTQYFGPGTRLTVL.